This TCR beta chain derives from a study of T-cell memory formation after mild COVID-19. As for the study in general: TCR clustering was largely donor specific.

Study-wide findings and caveats: The CD4+ clones that contracted clustered mainly within CM and EM, and the CD8+ clones concentrated in EMRA. While clones contracting from day 15 to 85 were balanced between CD4 and CD8, later expanders leaned CD4+.

Ten or more counts support this clonotype. The antigen remains unidentified. Sample barcodes and UMIs were carried by the TCR alpha and TCR beta cDNA libraries that 5'RACE generated with constant-segment primers. Via MiXCR, TCRdb re-called the 5' RACE reads, giving one row per CDR3 protein. The sample shows 200,000 to 250,000 distinct CDR3 sequences, over 8.5% of them seen only once. The ends lost 2 bases at V and 5 bases at J; junction bases unmatched: 10. The germline gives CDR1 SGHRS, CDR2 YFSETQ. This CDR3 comprises 16 residues. The TCR comes from a man in his late teens or twenties who had mild COVID-19 (a few samples of this study predate the infection). Cell type and time point are not known. J is TRBJ1-1 and V is TRBV5-1, with TRBD1 matching over 9 bases. The sequencing input was PBMCs or a T cell subset sorted from them (not recorded which). CDR3 DNA: TGCGCCAGCAGCTTCCTCACAGGGGGCACGGGGACTGAAGCTTTCTTT. As protein: CASSFLTGGTGTEAFF.